These T cell receptor beta chains were read from a single sample in a study of blood T cell repertoires in COVID-19. Produced via immunoSEQ multiplex PCR; TCRdb's table is partial and in-frame only. There are roughly 260,000 clones in the sample; approximately 86% occur only once, and approximately 2.5% lies in the top ten. Input material: PBMCs or T cells enriched from blood (not recorded which). Receptors were obtained from a woman younger than 35 who had recovered from COVID-19. Each CDR3 is given with its conserved first and last residue. The D gene is left open where the match is weak. Size is stated for part of the rows, as once, few or many counts, or as a class when the clone is expanded.

j_call v_call d_call clone_size cdr3_aa cdr3_nt
TRBJ2-7 TRBV19 NA NA CASSIAVGEQYF TGTGCCAGTAGTATAGCAGTCGGGGAGCAGTACTTC
TRBJ2-7 TRBV10-2 TRBD2 NA CASSEAGLAGSSEQYF TGCGCCAGCAGTGAGGCGGGACTAGCGGGGAGTAGCGAGCAGTACTTC
TRBJ1-1 TRBV9 TRBD1 NA CANRGTDRPNTEAFF TGTGCCAACCGGGGAACGGACAGGCCGAACACTGAAGCTTTCTTT
TRBJ2-7 TRBV27 NA many CASSSLQGNEQYF TGTGCCAGCAGTTCCCTACAGGGCAACGAGCAGTACTTC
TRBJ2-3 TRBV5-6 NA NA CASIDMANTDTQYF TGTGCCAGCATTGACATGGCCAACACAGATACGCAGTATTTT
TRBJ2-3 TRBV28 NA NA CASSRGGSTDTQYF TGTGCCAGCAGCCGAGGGGGTAGCACAGATACGCAGTATTTT
TRBJ2-3 TRBV7-9 TRBD2 NA CASSFWTSGVTDTQYF TGTGCCAGCAGCTTCTGGACTAGCGGGGTCACAGATACGCAGTATTTT
TRBJ1-5 TRBV5-5 NA NA CASSLVWQTGSNQPQHF TGTGCCAGCAGCTTGGTTTGGCAAACAGGGAGCAATCAGCCCCAGCATTTT
TRBJ1-2 TRBV30 NA NA CAWSPGSGYTF TGTGCCTGGAGCCCCGGGTCCGGCTACACCTTC
TRBJ2-1 TRBV9 NA NA CASSVEGGGRDRSYEQFF TGTGCCAGCAGCGTAGAGGGGGGAGGGAGAGACCGGAGCTATGAGCAGTTCTTC
TRBJ2-5 TRBV4-3 TRBD2 NA CASSQDFGGGYQETQYF TGCGCCAGCAGCCAAGATTTTGGCGGGGGGTACCAAGAGACCCAGTACTTC